The 16 T cell receptor beta chains reported below all come from one sample, sequenced in a study of shared clonotypes between healthy human individuals. This table comes from immunoSEQ multiplex PCR, and its TCRdb copy is limited to in-frame clones, with some not included. The table includes about 2.4 million clones, 93% detected once. The sequenced material came from naive CD4+ T cells from PBMCs. Subset here: CD45RA+ positively selected. These receptors originate from a man between 18 and 35 years old in good health. Some clones in this sample may be carry-over from other donors' samples.

This sequence joins TRBV6-1 and TRBJ1-5; 7 bases match TRBD1. The CDR3 consists of 14 residues. V trimming: 5 bases; J trimming: 7 bases; junction bases outside the gene matches: 8. CDR1 and CDR2 (germline): MNHNS, SASEGT. The CDR3 is CASSISGGRQPQHF. The CDR3 DNA reads as TGTGCCAGCAGTATTTCAGGGGGTAGACAGCCCCAGCATTTT.

J is TRBJ2-7 and V is TRBV11-2; 7 bases map to TRBD1. The J segment lost 0 bases and the V segment lost 1 base, leaving 3 bases of the junction unmatched. Germline V gene lookup returns CDR1 SGHAT and CDR2 FQNNGV. The CDR3 loop spans 15 amino acids. The CDR3 here is CASSLVSGGSYEQYF. DNA for the CDR3: TGTGCCAGCAGCTTAGTTTCAGGGGGCTCCTACGAGCAGTACTTC.

The V gene is TRBV6-4, the J gene TRBJ2-1, with D perhaps given as TRBD1 or TRBD2 (5 bases each). Germline CDR1 MRHNA, CDR2 SNTAGT. Trimming shortened V by 4 bases and J by 3 bases, and 16 bases separated the two germline ends. This CDR3 has 16 amino acids. CDR3 nucleotide sequence: TGTGCCAGCAGTGCCTCCGGGACGGTTGACTACAATGAGCAGTTCTTC. This codes for CASSASGTVDYNEQFF.

The rearrangement links TRBV2 to TRBJ2-5; D is tentatively TRBD1 or TRBD2 (5 bases each). The CDR3 loop spans 14 amino acids. The germline V gene encodes CDR1 SNHLY and CDR2 FYNNEI. V was cut by 7 bases and J by 5 bases, with 17 bases left in between. CDR3 bases: TGTGCCAGCAATCCGGGACCTGTCAGGGAGACCCAGTACTTC. Protein product: CASNPGPVRETQYF. The full variable domain, rest sourced from reference TRBV2 and TRBJ2-5, is EPEVTQTPSHQVTQMGQEVILRCVPISNHLYFYWYRQILGQKVEFLVSFYNNEISEKSEIFDDQFSVERPDGSNFTLKIRSTKLEDSAMYFCASNPGPVRETQYFGPGTRLLVL.

V and J are TRBV27 and TRBJ2-7; D is uncertain. Germline V lookup: CDR1 MNHEY, CDR2 SMNVEV (reference sequence). Trimming took 4 bases from V and 6 from J, leaving 10 bases between them. CDR3 length: 12 amino acids. The CDR3 here is CASSSSLLEQYF. CDR3 in DNA: TGTGCCAGCAGTTCCTCACTTCTCGAGCAGTACTTC.

The CDR3 region is CASSQGTSGNYEQYF. The CDR3 nucleotides are TGTGCCAGCAGCCAAGGGACTAGCGGGAACTACGAGCAGTACTTC. The genes are TRBV14 and TRBJ2-7; 12 bases fit TRBD2. This CDR3 is built from 15 residues. The germline V gene encodes CDR1 SGHDN and CDR2 FVKESK. The junction had 1 base not matched to a gene; V was cut back by 1 base and J by 3 bases. Complete variable domain (other parts from reference TRBV14 and TRBJ2-7): EAGVTQFPSHSVIEKGQTVTLRCDPISGHDNLYWYRRVMGKEIKFLLHFVKESKQDESGMPNNRFLAERTGGTYSTLKVQPAELEDSGVYFCASSQGTSGNYEQYFGPGTRLTVT.

This clone has a single count. The rearrangement links TRBV28 to TRBJ1-1; D perhaps matches TRBD1 (5 bases). The germline V and J ends were trimmed by 11 bases and 3 bases, with 16 bases remaining between them. This CDR3 is 13 amino acids long. Looked up from germline, CDR1 is MDHEN and CDR2 is SYDVKM. DNA of the CDR3: TGTGCCGGGAGCGGGGGGAAAGACACTGAAGCTTTCTTT. It is translated as CAGSGGKDTEAFF. Using reference TRBV28 and TRBJ1-1 for the parts outside the CDR3, the full variable domain is DVKVTQSSRYLVKRTGEKVFLECVQDMDHENMFWYRQDPGLGLRLIYFSYDVKMKEKGDIPEGYSVSREKKERFSLILESASTNQTSMYLCAGSGGKDTEAFFGQGTRLTVV.

In its sample, this clone was seen once. This sequence joins TRBV11-3 and TRBJ2-2, with D unclear. CDR1 is SGHNT and CDR2 is YENEEA in the germline V gene. Trimming left V 5 bases short and J 2 bases short, with 3 bases between. The CDR3 totals 12 residues. Written as DNA, the CDR3 is TGTGCCAGCAGCGTTAACACCGGGGAGCTGTTTTTT. It encodes CASSVNTGELFF.

The rearrangement uses TRBV6-6 and TRBJ2-5, with D possibly matching TRBD1 (5 bases). Trimming left V 2 bases short and J 7 bases short, with 11 bases between. The germline gives CDR1 MNHNY, CDR2 SVGAGI (reference sequence). The CDR3 runs to 13 residues. CDR3 sequence (DNA): TGTGCCAGCAGTTACGGGGCGAGTGGGACCCAGTACTTC. Its translation: CASSYGASGTQYF.

Points on this clone: The sample contains more than one DNA sequence encoding this CDR3. This chain uses TRBV9 with TRBJ2-7; 9 bases are a match to TRBD1. This CDR3 comprises 14 residues. V lost 4 bases and J lost 4; bases outside the gene matches: 6. CDR1 is SGDLS, CDR2 YYNGEE, per germline. CDR3 bases: TGTGCCAGCAGCTTCCGGGACAGGGCTTACGAGCAGTACTTC. It codes for CASSFRDRAYEQYF.

The J gene is TRBJ2-1, the V gene TRBV10-3; the D call may be TRBD1 or TRBD2 (6 bases each). Deletions cut 11 bases from V and 0 bases from J, with 11 bases between. This CDR3 has 13 residues. Germline-derived CDR1 and CDR2 are ENHRY and SYGVKD. The CDR3 region is CAAGGLSYNEQFF. The CDR3 DNA reads TGTGCCGCCGGGGGCCTCTCCTACAATGAGCAGTTCTTC.

This chain links TRBV5-1 with TRBJ2-1; the D gene is possibly TRBD2 (6 bases). The V end was cut by 7 bases, the J end by 1 base, with 12 bases between. Germline CDR1 SGHRS, CDR2 YFSETQ. The CDR3 spans 14 residues. The CDR3 region is CASFPGTSYNEQFF. The CDR3 nucleotides read TGCGCCAGCTTCCCCGGGACTTCCTACAATGAGCAGTTCTTC.

As for this clone: The identical CDR3 is also encoded by other nucleotide sequences in the sample. This chain links TRBV18 with TRBJ1-5; D perhaps matches TRBD1 (5 bases). The germline CDR1 and CDR2 sequences are KGHSH and LQKENI. V dropped 3 bases and J dropped 0 bases, with 9 bases sitting between them. This CDR3 spans 15 amino acids. The CDR3 coding sequence is TGTGCCAGCTCACCGTTGGGGGATAGCAATCAGCCCCAGCATTTT. Translating gives CASSPLGDSNQPQHF.

This clone was counted a single time. This rearrangement joins TRBV6-6 to TRBJ1-5; D unclear. The CDR3 loop spans 14 amino acids. V dropped 6 bases and J dropped 1 base, with 10 bases sitting between them. CDR1 and CDR2 (germline): MNHNY, SVGAGI (reference sequence). CDR3 bases: TGTGCCAGCAGCCCGGCCGGGAGCAATCAGCCCCAGCATTTT. Protein: CASSPAGSNQPQHF.

As to this clone: The identical CDR3 is also encoded by other nucleotide sequences in the sample. The rearrangement joins TRBV2 to TRBJ2-2; TRBD1 matches 9 bases. The V gene end was trimmed by 6 bases and the J gene end by 2 bases; junction bases not matched to a gene: 4. The CDR3 length is 15 residues. Germline V lookup: CDR1 SNHLY, CDR2 FYNNEI. The chain's CDR3 is CASSGTGRNTGELFF. DNA of the CDR3: TGTGCCAGCAGCGGGACAGGGAGAAACACCGGGGAGCTGTTTTTT.

This CDR3 reads CVVGGPTTEAFF. The DNA of the CDR3 is TGTGTAGTGGGGGGGCCAACAACTGAAGCTTTCTTT. The chain combines TRBV28 with TRBJ1-1, with D perhaps matching TRBD1 (6 bases). The CDR3 runs 12 residues. Germline V gene sequence: CDR1 MDHEN, CDR2 SYDVKM.